Presented here are 6 T cell receptor beta chains from one specimen sequenced in a study of CD8+ T cells in alopecia areata. Specified treatment: oral pan-JAK inhibitor, 5-10 mg twice daily. Extracted RNA was reverse transcribed, and the resulting cDNA served as sequencing template. Generated by immunoSEQ multiplex PCR, the TCRdb table keeps only in-frame clones and is missing some. Of some 44,000 clones listed, about nine tenths are singletons. This specimen was CD8+ T cells sorted from blood, taken at week 24, from a patient treated with tofacitinib. These receptors originate from a human donor with alopecia areata.

This rearrangement joins TRBV6-1 to TRBJ2-1, with D unresolved. Trimming pared 2 bases from V and 8 bases from J, leaving 10 bases between. This CDR3 region has 13 residues. In germline, CDR1 is MNHNS, CDR2 SASEGT. The CDR3 region is CASSERGGDEQFF. In DNA form, the CDR3 reads TGTGCCAGCAGTGAACGAGGTGGCGATGAGCAGTTCTTC.

The CDR3 region is CASSARTGNVQDTQYF. CDR3 coding DNA: TGTGCCAGCAGTGCTCGGACAGGGAACGTACAAGATACGCAGTATTTT. The chain combines TRBV25-1 with TRBJ2-3, with 8 bases lining up with TRBD1. The CDR3 sequence is 16 residues long. Trimming at V came to 4 bases and at J to 5 bases, leaving 11 bases not matched to a gene. Germline CDR1 is MGHDK and CDR2 is SYGVNS.

The chain is built from TRBV29-1 and TRBJ2-1; a weak D match, TRBD1 (5 bases). The CDR3 is 13 residues long. Deletions cut 7 bases from V and 0 bases from J, with 10 bases between. CDR1 is SQVTM and CDR2 is ANQGSEA in the germline V gene. The CDR3 here is CSETGDSYNEQFF. The DNA of the CDR3 is TGCAGCGAAACAGGAGACTCCTACAATGAGCAGTTCTTC.

V gene TRBV7-2 combines with J gene TRBJ2-7; 7 bases are a match to TRBD1. Germline CDR1 reads SGHTA; CDR2 reads FQGNSA. CDR3 length: 12 residues. V lost 3 bases, J lost 8 bases, and 4 bases stayed unmatched. The DNA for the CDR3 is TGTGCCAGCAGCTTGCAGGGGGAGAAGCAGTACTTC. Its translation: CASSLQGEKQYF.

Note on this clone: This specimen includes other DNA sequences encoding the same CDR3. The rearrangement links TRBV29-1 to TRBJ2-7; 10 bases are shared with TRBD2. Germline-derived CDR1 and CDR2 are SQVTM and ANQGSEA. There are 14 residues in the CDR3. Trimming removed 3 bases from V and 4 bases from J; junction bases left unmatched: 6. The CDR3 loop reads CSVELAGATYEQYF. CDR3 DNA sequence: TGCAGCGTTGAGCTAGCGGGGGCCACATACGAGCAGTACTTC.

The chain uses TRBV7-2 and TRBJ2-7; D call uncertain. The CDR3 has 12 amino acids. Germline CDR1 and CDR2: SGHTA and FQGNSA. V shed 1 base and J shed 6 bases, with 7 bases lying between them. CDR3 in amino acids: CASSLVGREQYF. The CDR3, as DNA: TGTGCCAGCAGCTTAGTAGGACGCGAGCAGTACTTC. Looking up the rest from reference TRBV7-2 and TRBJ2-7 gives the full variable domain: GAGVSQSPSNKVTEKGKDVELRCDPISGHTALYWYRQSLGQGLEFLIYFQGNSAPDKSGLPSDRFSAERTGGSVSTLTIQRTQQEDSAVYLCASSLVGREQYFGPGTRLTVT.